The 20 T cell receptor beta chains reported below all come from one sample, sequenced in a study of vaccination and CD4 T cells after COVID-19. What these receptors recognize is not known. Noted treatment: roughly nine-day PBMC culture with coronavirus spike peptide pools or control peptides (ViraFEST assay). Once obtained from cultured CD4+ T cells, the DNA was sequenced using the Oncomine TCR Beta short-read assay. TCRdb independently ran MiXCR on the PCR reads; one entry per CDR3 protein. The sample carries about 11,000 distinct CDR3 sequences, 53% recorded once. Sequenced material: CD4+ T cells from blood, cultured in vitro. These receptors were obtained from a human donor who had recovered from COVID-19.

This clonotype was seen more than once but under ten times. V is TRBV27 and J is TRBJ1-2; 7 bases fit TRBD1. After removal of 3 bases from V and 5 bases from J, the junction contained 12 bases not matched to a gene. Germline V lookup: CDR1 MNHEY, CDR2 SMNVEV (reference sequence). The CDR3 spans 16 residues. This CDR3 reads CASSLGRNRGVYGYTF. For the CDR3, the DNA is TGTGCCAGCAGTTTGGGAAGAAACAGGGGCGTTTATGGCTACACCTTC.

This chain connects TRBV20-1 to TRBJ2-2; no firm D call. The CDR3 has 16 amino acids. Looked up from germline, CDR1 is DFQATT and CDR2 is SNEGSKA (reference sequence). V shed 0 bases and J shed 2 bases, with 13 bases lying between them. The CDR3 reads CSARDRVVRNTGELFF. CDR3 bases: TGCAGTGCTAGAGACCGGGTGGTAAGAAACACCGGGGAGCTGTTTTTT.

This rearrangement joins TRBV6-2 or TRBV6-3 to TRBJ2-7; the D gene is possibly TRBD2 (7 bases). V was pared by 6 bases and J by 6 bases, with 15 bases between. The CDR3 loop spans 13 amino acids. Germline values: CDR1 MNHEY, CDR2 SVGEGT. For the CDR3, the DNA is TGTGCCAGCAGCTACAGGGTAGCGGGCGAGCAGTACTTC. Its translation: CASSYRVAGEQYF.

The chain uses TRBV6-5 and TRBJ2-2, with D uncertain. Germline lookup yields CDR1 MNHEY and CDR2 SVGAGI. V dropped 0 bases and J dropped 8 bases, with 13 bases sitting between them. This CDR3 has 15 residues. The CDR3 loop is CASSYSNPELGELFF. The CDR3 region has the DNA TGTGCCAGCAGTTACTCGAATCCCGAGCTGGGGGAGCTGTTTTTT.

In this sample, this clonotype turned up once. This rearrangement joins TRBV30 to TRBJ2-7; tentatively, D is TRBD1 or TRBD2 (8 bases each). CDR1 GTSNPN and CDR2 SVGIG come from the germline V gene (reference sequence). The CDR3 spans 17 residues. Trimming removed 8 bases from V and 4 bases from J, with 30 bases in between. CDR3 protein: CALAQGGSGSRVYEQYF. DNA for the CDR3: TGTGCCCTAGCACAGGGGGGGAGCGGGAGCCGGGTTTACGAGCAGTACTTC.

V and J are TRBV5-4 and TRBJ2-2, with a weak D call TRBD1 (5 bases). Looked up from germline, CDR1 is SGHNT and CDR2 is YYREEE (reference sequence). Trimming left V 4 bases short and J 7 bases short, with 17 bases between. CDR3 length: 15 residues. Here the CDR3 DNA reads TGTGCCAGCAGCCTGGGGCACCCGTTTGGCGGGGAGCTGTTTTTT. This translates into CASSLGHPFGGELFF. Combining the CDR3 with reference TRBV5-4 and TRBJ2-2 gives the whole variable domain ETGVTQSPTHLIKTRGQQVTLRCSSQSGHNTVSWYQQALGQGPQFIFQYYREEENGRGNFPPRFSGLQFPNYSSELNVNALELDDSALYLCASSLGHPFGGELFFGEGSRLTVL.

There are a few counts of this clonotype. The V call is TRBV5-1, the J call TRBJ2-5, with 7 positions matching TRBD1. V shed 4 bases, J shed 5 bases, and the junction held 8 bases outside the gene matches. This CDR3 has 14 amino acids. The germline V gene has CDR1 SGHRS and CDR2 YFSETQ. The CDR3 bases are TGCGCCAGCAGCCCAAGACAGGGTGGGGAGACCCAGTACTTC. Its protein is CASSPRQGGETQYF.

J is TRBJ2-5 and V is TRBV19; 7 nucleotides match TRBD1. Germline V gene lookup returns CDR1 LNHDA and CDR2 SQIVND (reference sequence). Unmatched junction bases numbered 5, after V lost 5 bases and J lost 5 bases. The CDR3 runs 13 residues. CDR3 region: CASSRQGWETQYF. The CDR3 nucleotides are TGTGCCAGTAGTCGACAGGGCTGGGAGACCCAGTACTTC.

The CDR3 here is CASSSRTSGTGELFF. The CDR3 DNA reads TGTGCCAGCAGCTCCCGGACTAGTGGCACCGGGGAGCTGTTTTTT. J is TRBJ2-2 and V is TRBV7-9; 7 bases map to TRBD2. The CDR3 is 15 residues long. V shed 4 bases and J 4 bases; nucleotides not matched to a gene: 6. Per the germline V gene, CDR1 is SEHNR and CDR2 is FQNEAQ (reference sequence).

V is TRBV6-5 and J is TRBJ2-2; 16 bases match TRBD2. With V trimmed by 2 bases and J by 4 bases, 4 bases remained unmatched. Germline loops: CDR1 MNHEY, CDR2 SVGAGI. CDR3 length: 18 residues. The CDR3 sequence is CASSYPGLAGGSTGELFF. CDR3 DNA: TGTGCCAGCAGTTACCCGGGACTAGCGGGAGGGAGCACCGGGGAGCTGTTTTTT.

The chain's CDR3 is CASSKFGGGGTYEQYF. The CDR3 nucleotides read TGTGCCAGCAGCAAATTTGGTGGCGGTGGGACCTACGAGCAGTACTTC. The chain recombines TRBV21-1 with TRBJ2-7. TRBV21-1 is flagged as a pseudogene. This CDR3 comprises 16 residues.

The genes are TRBV11-1 and TRBJ2-2; 12 bases are a match to TRBD2. This CDR3 spans 18 amino acids. V shed 6 bases, J shed 3 bases, and the junction held 11 bases outside the gene matches. Germline V gene sequence: CDR1 SGHAT, CDR2 FQDESV (reference sequence). This chain's CDR3 is CASRTGTSGSRDTGELFF. The CDR3 DNA reads TGTGCCAGCAGAACCGGGACTAGCGGGTCAAGAGACACCGGGGAGCTGTTTTTT. The full variable domain, in which reference TRBV11-1 and TRBJ2-2 provide the parts outside the CDR3, is EAEVAQSPRYKITEKSQAVAFWCDPISGHATLYWYRQILGQGPELLVQFQDESVVDDSQLPKDRFSAERLKGVDSTLKIQPAELGDSAMYLCASRTGTSGSRDTGELFFGEGSRLTVL.

The chain uses TRBV5-5 and TRBJ2-2, with 15 nucleotides matching TRBD2. J was trimmed by 6 bases and V by 4 bases; bases with no gene match: 13. The CDR3 has 19 residues. Germline V gives CDR1 SGHKS, CDR2 YYEKEE (reference sequence). Here the CDR3 reads CASSPGLAGGPSTAGELFF. In DNA, the CDR3 is TGTGCCAGCAGCCCCGGACTAGCGGGAGGGCCCTCTACCGCCGGGGAGCTGTTTTTT.

This clonotype has more than one count but fewer than ten. The chain carries TRBV11-2 and TRBJ2-4, with a weak D call TRBD1 (6 bases). The CDR3 extends over 16 amino acids. Trimming stripped 1 base from V and 5 bases from J, with 15 bases between. The germline CDR1 and CDR2 sequences are SGHAT and FQNNGV. CDR3 DNA sequence: TGTGCCAGCAGCTTAGCGTTCAGGGGCGGACAAAACATTCAGTACTTC. Residues: CASSLAFRGGQNIQYF.

The chain joins TRBV19 to TRBJ1-5; D gene ambiguous. The ends were cut back, 3 bases at V and 0 bases at J, with 6 bases in the middle. The CDR3 has 14 amino acids. Per the germline V gene, CDR1 is LNHDA and CDR2 is SQIVND (reference sequence). CDR3 in DNA: TGTGCCAGTAGTATCAGAAATAGCAATCAGCCCCAGCATTTT. Translating it yields CASSIRNSNQPQHF.

There are a few counts of this clonotype. The chain employs TRBV7-2 and TRBJ2-2; perhaps TRBD2 as D (5 bases). The CDR3 runs 13 residues. The germline V gene encodes CDR1 SGHTA and CDR2 FQGNSA. With 5 bases removed from V and 8 bases from J, the gap between germline ends came to 12 bases. CDR3 coding DNA: TGTGCCAGCAGCCGACGGGGAGCGGGGGAGCTGTTTTTT. Translating it yields CASSRRGAGELFF.

The CDR3 DNA reads as TGTGCCAGCAGTTTGGGTGGGCAAGAGACCCAGTACTTC. This translates into CASSLGGQETQYF. This chain uses TRBV6-2 or TRBV6-3 with TRBJ2-5, with D uncertain. Looked up from germline, CDR1 is MNHEY and CDR2 is SVGEGT. V was trimmed by 4 bases and J by 2 bases, leaving 8 bases between them. The CDR3 length is 13 residues.

Only one count was recorded for this clonotype. V and J are TRBV10-2 and TRBJ2-1; D possibly corresponds to TRBD2 (5 bases). Germline V lookup: CDR1 WSHSY, CDR2 SAAADI. The CDR3 has 15 residues. Deletions cut 6 bases from V and 3 bases from J, with 15 bases between. The CDR3 DNA sequence: TGCGCCAGCAGCTATACTAGGGCCCTCTACAATGAGCAGTTCTTC. Translated: CASSYTRALYNEQFF.

The chain is built from TRBV19 and TRBJ2-2; 12 bases match TRBD2. From germline, CDR1 is LNHDA and CDR2 SQIVND (reference sequence). The CDR3 has 16 amino acids. Unmatched junction bases numbered 6, after V lost 5 bases and J lost 5 bases. The CDR3 loop is CASSPTSGSFTGELFF. CDR3 DNA: TGTGCCAGTAGTCCGACTAGCGGGAGTTTTACCGGGGAGCTGTTTTTT.

This sequence joins TRBV7-2 and TRBJ1-5; D uncertain. This CDR3 region has 16 residues. Germline loops: CDR1 SGHTA, CDR2 FQGNSA. The germline V and J ends were trimmed by 3 bases and 3 bases, with 15 bases remaining between them. CDR3 nucleotide sequence: TGTGCCAGCAGCTTCAACAGCGGGTTTTACAATCAGCCCCAGCATTTT. Its translation is CASSFNSGFYNQPQHF.